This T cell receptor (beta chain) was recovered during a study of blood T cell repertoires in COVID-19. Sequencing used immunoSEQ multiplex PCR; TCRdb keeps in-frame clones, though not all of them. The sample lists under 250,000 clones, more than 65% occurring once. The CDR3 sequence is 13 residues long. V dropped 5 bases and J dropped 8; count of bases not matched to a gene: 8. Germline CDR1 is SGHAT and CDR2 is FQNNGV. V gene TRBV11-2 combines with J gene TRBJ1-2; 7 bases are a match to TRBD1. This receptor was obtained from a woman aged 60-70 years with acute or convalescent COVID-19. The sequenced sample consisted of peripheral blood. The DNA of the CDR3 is TGTGCCAGCAGCCCCCGACAGGGTGGGGGCTACACCTTC. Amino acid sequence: CASSPRQGGGYTF.